These 13 T cell receptor beta chains originate from one sample sequenced in a study of control samples from healthy donors and cancer patients. Only in-frame clones appear in the TCRdb table, and some are missing; sequencing was by immunoSEQ multiplex PCR. The data show 120,000 or so clones, with 90% to 95% seen just once and 1.7% held by the top ten. The material sequenced was PBMCs. The receptors here all came from a middle-aged man with head and neck cancer.

The chain carries TRBV3-1 (or the pseudogene TRBV3-2) and TRBJ1-2, with 7 bases that match TRBD1. J was trimmed by 6 bases and V by 3 bases; bases with no gene match: 13. The CDR3 is 16 amino acids. The germline V gene encodes CDR1 LGHDT and CDR2 YNNKEL (reference sequence). The CDR3 region has the DNA TGTGCCAGCAGCCAGGAGGACAGGATCCGGATAGATGGCTACACCTTC. Protein sequence: CASSQEDRIRIDGYTF.

V is TRBV19 and J is TRBJ2-7; TRBD2 matches at 9 bases. The V and J ends lost 8 bases and 1 base, in that order; junction bases with no gene match: 9. Germline loops: CDR1 LNHDA, CDR2 SQIVND (reference sequence). This CDR3 region has 15 residues. CDR3 bases: TGTGCCAGTTCCGGTGGGACTAGCCGATCCTACGAGCAGTACTTC. This sequence encodes CASSGGTSRSYEQYF.

The chain has TRBV18 and TRBJ1-3; 8 nucleotides match TRBD1. Germline CDR1 reads KGHSH; CDR2 reads LQKENI. The CDR3 covers 15 residues. V dropped 4 bases and J dropped 1; count of bases not matched to a gene: 3. The CDR3 reads CASSQQGVSGNTIYF. As DNA, the CDR3 is TGTGCCAGCTCACAACAGGGGGTTTCTGGAAACACCATATATTTT.

The V and J genes are TRBV7-9 and TRBJ2-1; 7 bases align to TRBD1. The germline gives CDR1 SEHNR, CDR2 FQNEAQ (reference sequence). Germline trimming cut 4 bases from V and 7 bases from J; bases unmatched to any gene: 13. CDR3 length: 16 residues. The CDR3 DNA reads as TGTGCCAGCAGCTACACAGCCTACAGGGGATTGAATGAGCAGTTCTTC. Translated: CASSYTAYRGLNEQFF.

The V call is TRBV7-2, the J call TRBJ2-5; no firm D call. The germline CDR1 and CDR2 sequences are SGHTA and FQGNSA. CDR3 length: 15 residues. V lost 1 base and J 3 bases, leaving 12 bases between the germline ends. Here the CDR3 DNA reads TGTGCCAGCAGCTTAGGAAGGGCCGGTAAAGAGACCCAGTACTTC. It yields the protein CASSLGRAGKETQYF.

In DNA, the CDR3 is TGCGCCAGCAGCCAGGGGGGCAGGGACGGCTACACCTTC. It specifies CASSQGGRDGYTF. The chain recombines TRBV4-3 with TRBJ1-2; D perhaps matches TRBD1 (6 bases). CDR1 is LGHNA and CDR2 is YSLEER in the germline V gene. With 3 bases removed from V and 8 bases from J, the gap between germline ends came to 13 bases. The CDR3 sequence is 13 residues long.

V usage is TRBV3-1 (or the pseudogene TRBV3-2) and J usage is TRBJ1-4, with TRBD1 identical over 7 bases. There are 15 residues in the CDR3. V shed 1 base and J 5 bases; nucleotides not matched to a gene: 4. CDR1 and CDR2 (germline): LGHDT, YNNKEL (reference sequence). The CDR3, as DNA: TGTGCCAGCAGCCAAGGACAGGGAAGGAATGAAAAACTGTTTTTT. This sequence encodes CASSQGQGRNEKLFF.

The CDR3 sequence is CASSVQGARETQYF. In DNA form, the CDR3 reads TGTGCCAGCAGCGTACAGGGGGCGAGGGAGACCCAGTACTTC. This chain uses TRBV9 with TRBJ2-5; 8 positions agree with TRBD1. Unmatched junction bases numbered 4, after V lost 1 base and J lost 5 bases. The germline gives CDR1 SGDLS, CDR2 YYNGEE. The CDR3 sequence is 14 residues long.

DNA for the CDR3: TGTGCCAGCAGGGGGCAGAGACTCCTCTACGAGCAGTACTTC. Its translation: CASRGQRLLYEQYF. The chain carries TRBV6-5 and TRBJ2-7; the D gene is possibly TRBD1 (5 bases). This CDR3 is 14 amino acids long. V was trimmed by 6 bases and J by 3 bases, leaving 15 bases between them. Looked up from germline, CDR1 is MNHEY and CDR2 is SVGAGI.

The V gene is TRBV5-5, the J gene TRBJ2-5, with D tentatively TRBD1 (5 bases). V lost 0 bases and J 5 bases, leaving 14 bases between the germline ends. The CDR3 consists of 15 residues. Germline V gene sequence: CDR1 SGHKS, CDR2 YYEKEE (reference sequence). The CDR3 protein is CASSLVIPGQETQYF. CDR3 DNA: TGTGCCAGCAGCTTGGTGATTCCAGGGCAGGAGACCCAGTACTTC.

The chain employs TRBV2 and TRBJ2-3; D not certain. The V gene lost 7 bases and the J gene lost 0 bases, with 11 bases spanning the gap. The germline V gene has CDR1 SNHLY and CDR2 FYNNEI. The CDR3 covers 14 residues. The CDR3 bases are TGTGCCAGCAAGGAAAGGTATAGCACAGATACGCAGTATTTT. This translates into CASKERYSTDTQYF.

The gene calls are TRBV9 and TRBJ2-1; 16 nucleotides agree with TRBD2. With 1 base clipped from V and 9 bases from J, the junction kept 10 bases outside the gene matches. The germline V gene has CDR1 SGDLS and CDR2 YYNGEE. The CDR3 runs 18 residues. CDR3 coding DNA: TGTGCCAGCAGCGTAATGGGACTAGCGGGGGGGCCTCCGGGTGAGCAGTTCTTC. It encodes CASSVMGLAGGPPGEQFF.

V and J are TRBV6-5 and TRBJ2-3; maybe TRBD1 (6 bases). V gave up 9 bases and J gave up 0 bases, with 13 bases separating them. Per germline, CDR1 MNHEY and CDR2 SVGAGI. The CDR3 loop spans 14 amino acids. CDR3 residues: CASSGVVSTDTQYF. The CDR3 nucleotides read TGTGCCAGTTCAGGGGTTGTCAGCACAGATACGCAGTATTTT.